This T cell receptor beta chain was identified in a study of blood T cell repertoires in COVID-19. Across the whole study: Samples of COVID-19 (acute and convalescent) were obtained from the United States, Italy and Spain. Sources were T cells, B-cell-depleted T cells, or PBMCs; the material itself was cDNA or gDNA.

This CDR3 has 12 amino acids. V lost 8 bases and J 6 bases, leaving 13 bases between the germline ends. The germline V gene encodes CDR1 MNHEY and CDR2 SVGAGI. Per the study methods: Researchers report that nucleated cell counts were estimated from reference gene primer amplification. Assay used: immunoSEQ multiplex PCR; TCRdb lists only in-frame clones, some missing. That table gives V, J and clone size, and the DNA gave D and trimming. The sample records fewer than 45,000 clones, about 82% being singletons. Sequenced material: peripheral blood. The clonotype was recovered from a human donor in a cohort sampled during active COVID-19. The chain combines TRBV6-5 with TRBJ1-2; the D gene is possibly TRBD1 (6 bases). The CDR3 region is CASGGRVNGYTF. CDR3 nucleotides: TGTGCCAGCGGGGGCAGGGTAAATGGCTACACCTTC.